The rows below give T cell receptor beta chains drawn from one sample of a study of beta chain features in type 1 diabetes. Sequencing used immunoSEQ multiplex PCR; TCRdb keeps in-frame clones, though not all of them. There are approximately 300,000 clones in the sample; 11% occur only once, and roughly 0.016% lies in the top ten. The material sequenced was naive CD4+ T cells from blood. These receptors were obtained from a woman aged 30 to 39 in good health. Each CDR3 is given with its conserved first and last residue. The order of the fields is CDR3 protein, J gene, V gene.

CDR3aa: CASSDPGRDETQYF
j_gene: TRBJ2-5
v_gene: TRBV2

CDR3aa: CASSQDTLYGYTF
j_gene: TRBJ1-2
v_gene: TRBV5-4

CDR3aa: CASSSGTGGELFF
j_gene: TRBJ2-2
v_gene: TRBV7-2

CDR3aa: CASSHASTISTVEQYF
j_gene: TRBJ2-7
v_gene: TRBV7-9

CDR3aa: CASSSPTAAATVGNNEQFF
j_gene: TRBJ2-1
v_gene: TRBV27

CDR3aa: CASSPLSGRADEQFF
j_gene: TRBJ2-1
v_gene: TRBV18

CDR3aa: CASSLNQGGGYTF
j_gene: TRBJ1-2
v_gene: TRBV28

CDR3aa: CASTFSGISYNEQFF
j_gene: TRBJ2-1
v_gene: TRBV19

CDR3aa: CAWSGLAGAHEQYF
j_gene: TRBJ2-7
v_gene: TRBV30

CDR3aa: CAISVGENQPQHF
j_gene: TRBJ1-5
v_gene: TRBV10-3

CDR3aa: CASSGLAGTPSTDTQYF
j_gene: TRBJ2-3
v_gene: TRBV9

CDR3aa: CSVDGSQETQYF
j_gene: TRBJ2-5
v_gene: TRBV29-1

CDR3aa: CASSLADTGELFF
j_gene: TRBJ2-2
v_gene: TRBV5-1

CDR3aa: CASGLVVREGQADTQYF
j_gene: TRBJ2-3
v_gene: TRBV12-5

CDR3aa: CAWETGTLAQTNNEQFF
j_gene: TRBJ2-1
v_gene: TRBV30

CDR3aa: CASSYGTENTEAFF
j_gene: TRBJ1-1
v_gene: TRBV7-9

CDR3aa: CASSQEPGQYNEQFF
j_gene: TRBJ2-1
v_gene: TRBV4-2

CDR3aa: CASSLGRGGWTEAFF
j_gene: TRBJ1-1
v_gene: TRBV7-9

CDR3aa: CASRRDIITGELFF
j_gene: TRBJ2-2
v_gene: TRBV7-3

CDR3aa: CASSLGQGNTEAFF
j_gene: TRBJ1-1
v_gene: TRBV18

CDR3aa: CASSLRGYEQFF
j_gene: TRBJ2-1
v_gene: TRBV28

CDR3aa: CASSLSGGQETQYF
j_gene: TRBJ2-5
v_gene: TRBV7-7

CDR3aa: CASNIQDRLVNTEAFF
j_gene: TRBJ1-1
v_gene: TRBV28

CDR3aa: CASSRDFNYGYTF
j_gene: TRBJ1-2
v_gene: TRBV14

CDR3aa: CASSLTLGGAGVAKNIQYF
j_gene: TRBJ2-4
v_gene: TRBV7-2

CDR3aa: CASSTSTSGIRSTDTQYF
j_gene: TRBJ2-3
v_gene: TRBV27

CDR3aa: CASSQARQGVGEQFF
j_gene: TRBJ2-1
v_gene: TRBV4-3

CDR3aa: CAWSQIAGVRFF
j_gene: TRBJ2-1
v_gene: TRBV30

CDR3aa: CATSREGQGYEQYF
j_gene: TRBJ2-7
v_gene: TRBV15

CDR3aa: CASGEGGNRNQPQHF
j_gene: TRBJ1-5
v_gene: TRBV28

CDR3aa: CASSGAQGYQPQHF
j_gene: TRBJ1-5
v_gene: TRBV2

CDR3aa: CASSQGRLAGTGSRTDTQYF
j_gene: TRBJ2-3
v_gene: TRBV4-1

CDR3aa: CASSGGLGGGEQFF
j_gene: TRBJ2-1
v_gene: TRBV5-8

CDR3aa: CASRPGTSRYNEQFF
j_gene: TRBJ2-1
v_gene: TRBV11-1

CDR3aa: CASSSGRSSYEQYF
j_gene: TRBJ2-7
v_gene: TRBV7-9

CDR3aa: CACQGTDTQYF
j_gene: TRBJ2-3
v_gene: TRBV7-9

CDR3aa: CASSYIPGQGTETQYF
j_gene: TRBJ2-5
v_gene: TRBV6-5